This record looks at one TCR beta chain sequence and its context. This record belongs to a study of cytomegalovirus exposure and HLA in healthy donors. It was with 60 Vbeta and 13 Jbeta primers that the PCR ran. Generated by immunoSEQ multiplex PCR, the TCRdb table keeps only in-frame clones and is missing some. The table lists 120,000 or so clones, 75% to 90% of them singletons. The V segment lost 4 bases and the J segment 1 base; nucleotides outside the gene matches: 4. The CDR3 consists of 15 residues. The germline V gene encodes CDR1 SEHNR and CDR2 FQNEAQ (reference sequence). This chain connects TRBV7-9 to TRBJ2-3; 8 bases match TRBD2. The sequence was obtained from a man aged 18 to 30 in good health and CMV-seropositive. Source material: PBMCs. The CDR3 DNA sequence: TGTGCCAGCAGCTACCTCGGGGGGGGCACAGATACGCAGTATTTT. It translates to CASSYLGGGTDTQYF. Full variable domain (outside the CDR3, taken from reference TRBV7-9 and TRBJ2-3): DTGVSQNPRHKITKRGQNVTFRCDPISEHNRLYWYRQTLGQGPEFLTYFQNEAQLEKSRLLSDRFSAERPKGSFSTLEIQRTEQGDSAMYLCASSYLGGGTDTQYFGPGTRLTVL.